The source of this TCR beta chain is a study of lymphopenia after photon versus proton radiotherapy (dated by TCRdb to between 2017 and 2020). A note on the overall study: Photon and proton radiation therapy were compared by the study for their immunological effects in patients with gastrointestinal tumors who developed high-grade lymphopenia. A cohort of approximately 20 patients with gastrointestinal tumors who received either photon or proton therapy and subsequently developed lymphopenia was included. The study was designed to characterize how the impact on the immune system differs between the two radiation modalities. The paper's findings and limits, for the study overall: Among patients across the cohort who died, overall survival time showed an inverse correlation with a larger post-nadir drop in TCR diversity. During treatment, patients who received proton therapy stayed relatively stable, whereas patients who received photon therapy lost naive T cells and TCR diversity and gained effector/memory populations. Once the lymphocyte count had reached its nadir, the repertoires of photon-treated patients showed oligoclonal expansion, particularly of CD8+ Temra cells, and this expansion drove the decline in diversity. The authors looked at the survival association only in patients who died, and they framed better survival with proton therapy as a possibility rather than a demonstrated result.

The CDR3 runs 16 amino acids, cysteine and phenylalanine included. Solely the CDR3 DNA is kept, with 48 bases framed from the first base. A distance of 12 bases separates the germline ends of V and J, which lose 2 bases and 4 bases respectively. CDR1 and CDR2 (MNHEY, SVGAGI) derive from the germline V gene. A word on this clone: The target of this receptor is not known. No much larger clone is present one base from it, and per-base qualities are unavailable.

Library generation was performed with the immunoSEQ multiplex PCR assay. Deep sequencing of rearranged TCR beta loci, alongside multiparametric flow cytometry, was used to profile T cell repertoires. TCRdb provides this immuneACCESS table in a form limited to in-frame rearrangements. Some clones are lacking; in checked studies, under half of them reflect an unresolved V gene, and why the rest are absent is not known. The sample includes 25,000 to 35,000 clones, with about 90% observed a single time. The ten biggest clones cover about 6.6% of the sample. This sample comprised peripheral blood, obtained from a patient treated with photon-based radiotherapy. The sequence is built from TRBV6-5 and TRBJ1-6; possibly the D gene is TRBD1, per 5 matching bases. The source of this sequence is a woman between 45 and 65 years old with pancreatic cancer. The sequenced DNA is TGTGCCAGCAGTTACGGGACCGGAGGGTATAATTCACCCCTCCACTTT. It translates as CASSYGTGGYNSPLHF.